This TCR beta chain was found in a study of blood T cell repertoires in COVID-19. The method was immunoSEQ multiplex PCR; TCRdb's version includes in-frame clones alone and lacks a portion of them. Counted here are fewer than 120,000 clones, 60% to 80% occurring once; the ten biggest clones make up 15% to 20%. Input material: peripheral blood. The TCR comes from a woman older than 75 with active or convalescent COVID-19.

CDR3 region: CASSPGTGANEKLFF. In DNA form, the CDR3 reads TGTGCCAGCAGCCCCGGGACAGGGGCTAATGAAAAACTGTTTTTT. The chain employs TRBV6-4 and TRBJ1-4, with 10 bases lining up with TRBD1. The CDR3 is made up of 15 amino acids. CDR1 MRHNA and CDR2 SNTAGT come from the germline V gene. Trimming removed 6 bases from V and 3 bases from J; junction bases left unmatched: 4.